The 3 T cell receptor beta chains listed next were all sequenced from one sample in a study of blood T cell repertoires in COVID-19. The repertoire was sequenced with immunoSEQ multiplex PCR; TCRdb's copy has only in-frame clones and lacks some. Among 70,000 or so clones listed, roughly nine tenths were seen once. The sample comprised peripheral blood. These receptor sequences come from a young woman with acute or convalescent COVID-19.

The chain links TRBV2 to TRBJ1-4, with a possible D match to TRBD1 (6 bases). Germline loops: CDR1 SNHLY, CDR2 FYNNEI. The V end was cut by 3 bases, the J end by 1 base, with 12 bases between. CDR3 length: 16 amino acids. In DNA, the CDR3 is TGTGCCAGCAGTGATCCAGGGGAAGGAACTAATGAAAAACTGTTTTTT. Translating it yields CASSDPGEGTNEKLFF.

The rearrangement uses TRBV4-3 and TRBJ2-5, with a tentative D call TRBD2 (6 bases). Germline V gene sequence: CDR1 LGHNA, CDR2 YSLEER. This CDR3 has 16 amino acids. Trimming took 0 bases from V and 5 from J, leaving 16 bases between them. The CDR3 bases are TGCGCCAGCAGCCAAGATCTTAGGAGGGGTAAGGAGACCCAGTACTTC. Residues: CASSQDLRRGKETQYF.

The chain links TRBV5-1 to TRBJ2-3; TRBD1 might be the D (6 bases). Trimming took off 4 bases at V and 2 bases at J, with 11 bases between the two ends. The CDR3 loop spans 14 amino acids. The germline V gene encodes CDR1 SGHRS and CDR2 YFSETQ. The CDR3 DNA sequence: TGCGCCAGCAGCCCGGGACACTCCACAGATACGCAGTATTTT. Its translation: CASSPGHSTDTQYF.